Shown below are 11 T cell receptor beta chains from a single sample sequenced in a study of T cells in Graves' hyperthyroidism and ophthalmopathy. Researchers took RNA transcripts and amplified the TCR beta CDR3 regions from them. The primer set for the first-round RT-PCR of the TCR CDR3 was HTBI. TCRdb re-called the multiplex PCR reads with MiXCR, one entry per CDR3 protein. The sample consists of roughly 570,000 distinct CDR3 sequences, around 45% of them appearing once. The sample consisted of peripheral blood or thyroid tissue (not recorded which). The origin of the receptors is a woman between 18 and 29 years old with Graves' hyperthyroidism.

The rearrangement uses TRBV11-2 and TRBJ2-7, with D maybe TRBD2 (7 bases). V was cut by 3 bases and J by 9 bases, with 15 bases left in between. Germline CDR1 reads SGHAT; CDR2 reads FQNNGV. The CDR3 covers 13 residues. CDR3 region: CASSFDRTGGQYF. The DNA for the CDR3 is TGTGCCAGCAGCTTCGACAGGACGGGGGGGCAGTACTTC. The full variable domain, completed using reference TRBV11-2 and TRBJ2-7, is EAGVAQSPRYKIIEKRQSVAFWCNPISGHATLYWYQQILGQGPKLLIQFQNNGVVDDSQLPKDRFSAERLKGVDSTLKIQPAKLEDSAVYLCASSFDRTGGQYFGPGTRLTVT.

V usage is TRBV15 and J usage is TRBJ2-7, with no clear D. Germline CDR1 and CDR2: LNHNV and YYDKDF (reference sequence). The CDR3 length is 13 residues. Trimming pared 3 bases from V and 2 bases from J, leaving 8 bases between. The CDR3, as DNA: TGTGCCACCAGCAGCTCAGGACCCTACGAGCAGTACTTC. Its translation is CATSSSGPYEQYF.

The chain carries TRBV20-1 and TRBJ2-1; 11 nucleotides align to TRBD2. The germline gives CDR1 DFQATT, CDR2 SNEGSKA (reference sequence). V shed 5 bases, J shed 3 bases, and the junction held 3 bases outside the gene matches. The CDR3 runs 14 residues. The CDR3 here is CSAPGLAGYNEQFF. The CDR3, as DNA: TGCAGTGCTCCTGGACTAGCGGGCTACAATGAGCAGTTCTTC.

This clonotype was counted many times. CDR3 protein: CASSVTGLAYEQYF. The CDR3, as DNA: TGTGCCAGCAGCGTGACAGGGTTGGCCTACGAGCAGTACTTC. The rearrangement uses TRBV5-5 and TRBJ2-7; 7 bases map to TRBD1. Trimming at V came to 4 bases and at J to 2 bases, leaving 6 bases not matched to a gene. The CDR3 is made up of 14 amino acids. Germline V gene sequence: CDR1 SGHKS, CDR2 YYEKEE (reference sequence).

This clonotype has at least ten counts. The rearrangement links TRBV7-8 to TRBJ2-7; a possible D gene is TRBD2 (5 bases). The CDR3 is made up of 16 amino acids. The ends were cut back, 0 bases at V and 1 base at J, with 13 bases in the middle. Per the germline V gene, CDR1 is SGHVS and CDR2 is FQNEAQ. The CDR3 DNA follows: TGTGCCAGCAGCTTAGCGATTGGTGGCGGGTCCTACGAGCAGTACTTC. Its translation: CASSLAIGGGSYEQYF. Based on the CDR3 plus reference TRBV7-8 and TRBJ2-7, the full variable domain is GAGVSQSPRYKVAKRGQDVALRCDPISGHVSLFWYQQALGQGPEFLTYFQNEAQLDKSGLPSDRFFAERPEGSVSTLKIQRTQQEDSAVYLCASSLAIGGGSYEQYFGPGTRLTVT.

This clonotype was observed many times. The chain uses TRBV10-3 and TRBJ2-7; no clear D gene. The ends were cut back, 2 bases at V and 7 bases at J, with 6 bases in the middle. The V gene's germline CDR1 is ENHRY and CDR2 SYGVKD. The CDR3 loop spans 11 amino acids. In nucleotides, the CDR3 is TGTGCCATCAGTGAGGACGGGGAGCAGTACTTC. This translates into CAISEDGEQYF.

Ten or more counts support this clonotype. J is TRBJ1-1 and V is TRBV19; a weak D match, TRBD1 (5 bases). Trimming removed 1 base at V and 5 bases at J, with 11 bases between. The CDR3 has 14 amino acids. Germline assignment: CDR1 LNHDA and CDR2 SQIVND (reference sequence). The CDR3 sequence is CASSIVGGRTEAFF. CDR3 DNA sequence: TGTGCCAGTAGTATAGTTGGGGGACGGACTGAAGCTTTCTTT.

This chain uses TRBV5-1 with TRBJ1-1; 7 nucleotides agree with TRBD1. Per germline, CDR1 SGHRS and CDR2 YFSETQ. The CDR3 consists of 14 residues. The junction had 4 bases not matched to a gene; V was cut back by 0 bases and J by 5 bases. The CDR3 DNA reads as TGCGCCAGCAGCTTGGTTCAGGGGGAAACTGAAGCTTTCTTT. It translates to CASSLVQGETEAFF.

This clonotype has a count of ten or more. The CDR3 coding sequence is TGTGCCAGCACGTACACAGATAATTCACCCCTCCACTTT. This sequence encodes CASTYTDNSPLHF. V and J are TRBV12-3 or TRBV12-4 and TRBJ1-6; D remains ambiguous. The CDR3 length is 13 residues. V lost 7 bases and J 5 bases, leaving 9 bases between the germline ends.

This clonotype has ten or more counts. The chain links TRBV20-1 to TRBJ1-2; 8 bases align to TRBD1. The CDR3 is made up of 15 amino acids. In germline, CDR1 is DFQATT, CDR2 SNEGSKA (reference sequence). J was trimmed by 7 bases and V by 0 bases; bases with no gene match: 10. The chain's CDR3 is CSARDHQGAPGGYTF. The CDR3 nucleotides read TGCAGTGCTAGAGATCATCAGGGGGCCCCAGGTGGCTACACCTTC.

The CDR3, as DNA: TGTGCCTGGAGTGGACTGGGCGGGGTGGGCTACGAGCAGTACTTC. Translation gives CAWSGLGGVGYEQYF. The rearrangement links TRBV30 to TRBJ2-7; the D gene is possibly TRBD2 (6 bases). V was shortened by 1 base and J by 3 bases, with 16 bases between the two germline ends. CDR1 is GTSNPN and CDR2 is SVGIG in the germline V gene (reference sequence). The CDR3 sequence is 15 residues long.